This T cell receptor (beta chain) emerged from a study of blood T cell repertoires in COVID-19. The overall study: Samples came from the United States, Italy and Spain, spanning acute and convalescent COVID-19. In each case, the material was cDNA or gDNA derived from T cells, B-cell-depleted T cells, or PBMCs.

Germline CDR1 reads SGHVS; CDR2 reads FQNEAQ. The CDR3 covers 12 residues. V was shortened by 4 bases and J by 9 bases, with 10 bases between the two germline ends. How the authors handled the data: Estimation of nucleated cell counts was performed using reference gene primer amplification. TCRdb's copy holds only in-frame clones and misses some; the assay was immunoSEQ multiplex PCR. V, J and clone size are those of that table, while D and trimming were read from the DNA. The repertoire includes just over 200,000 clones, roughly 75% of them detected once, and less than 7% sits in the top ten. What was sequenced was peripheral blood. The receptor was derived from a woman in her seventies with acute or convalescent COVID-19. The chain joins TRBV7-8 to TRBJ2-1; D uncertain. The CDR3 protein is CASSSRKLEQFF. The CDR3 DNA follows: TGTGCCAGCAGCTCGAGGAAACTTGAGCAGTTCTTC. The full variable domain, its missing parts supplied by reference TRBV7-8 and TRBJ2-1, is GAGVSQSPRYKVAKRGQDVALRCDPISGHVSLFWYQQALGQGPEFLTYFQNEAQLDKSGLPSDRFFAERPEGSVSTLKIQRTQQEDSAVYLCASSSRKLEQFFGPGTRLTVL.